Presented here are 25 T cell receptor beta chains from one specimen sequenced in a study of T-cell memory formation after mild COVID-19. TCRdb independently ran MiXCR on the 5' RACE reads; one entry per CDR3 protein. Of 300,000 to 400,000 distinct CDR3 sequences in the sample, about 21% were seen once. Sample: PBMCs or a T cell subset sorted from them (not recorded which). The source is an adult woman who had mild COVID-19 (a few samples of this study predate the infection). Cell type and time point are not known.

The chain uses TRBV3-1 and TRBJ2-7; no firm D call. The germline V and J ends were trimmed by 3 bases and 6 bases, with 15 bases remaining between them. The germline gives CDR1 LGHDT, CDR2 YNNKEL (reference sequence). This CDR3 spans 14 amino acids. The CDR3 spells CASSQSTGVSEQYF. CDR3 nucleotide sequence: TGTGCCAGCAGCCAGTCCACGGGCGTTTCCGAGCAGTACTTC.

The V gene is TRBV14, the J gene TRBJ1-1; D is ambiguous. CDR3 size: 14 residues. Trimming shortened V by 3 bases and J by 1 base, and 9 bases separated the two germline ends. Germline CDR1 reads SGHDN; CDR2 reads FVKESK. The chain's CDR3 is CASSQALPNTEAFF. CDR3 in DNA: TGTGCCAGCAGCCAGGCGTTACCGAACACTGAAGCTTTCTTT.

This chain uses TRBV6-5 with TRBJ2-1, with 7 bases lining up with TRBD1. The CDR3 has 15 amino acids. J was trimmed by 1 base and V by 4 bases; bases with no gene match: 4. CDR1 is MNHEY, CDR2 SVGAGI, per germline. This CDR3 reads CASSSGTDSYNEQFF. In DNA form, the CDR3 reads TGTGCCAGCAGTTCCGGGACAGATTCCTACAATGAGCAGTTCTTC.

With respect to this clonotype: One junction end disagrees with the germline gene, perhaps due to a read error. The chain links TRBV20-1 to TRBJ2-7; D uncertain. Germline V gene lookup returns CDR1 DFQATT and CDR2 SNEGSKA (reference sequence). The CDR3 totals 12 residues. CDR3 protein: CSARGSSYEQYF. The CDR3, as DNA: TGCAGTGCCAGAGGTAGTAGCTACGAGCAGTACTTC.

The rearrangement uses TRBV20-1 and TRBJ1-5; 11 nucleotides agree with TRBD1. V lost 0 bases to trimming and J lost 9 bases; unmatched junction nucleotides: 10. From germline, CDR1 is DFQATT and CDR2 SNEGSKA (reference sequence). The CDR3 runs to 16 residues. CDR3 protein: CSARDQGQGGYRPQHF. The DNA for the CDR3 is TGCAGTGCTAGAGACCAGGGACAGGGGGGGTATCGGCCCCAGCATTTT.

The genes are TRBV7-8 and TRBJ2-7, with 7 bases matching TRBD1. In germline, CDR1 is SGHVS, CDR2 FQNEAQ. This CDR3 is built from 14 residues. V trimming: 5 bases; J trimming: 4 bases; junction bases outside the gene matches: 8. As DNA, the CDR3 is TGTGCCAGCAGCCCCTTCTCGACAGGGTACGAGCAGTACTTC. This encodes CASSPFSTGYEQYF.

This clonotype was seen repeatedly, ten times or more. The V gene is TRBV3-1, the J gene TRBJ2-7; 10 nucleotides line up with TRBD2. Germline trimming cut 4 bases from V and 3 bases from J; bases unmatched to any gene: 0. There are 13 residues in the CDR3. CDR1 is LGHDT, CDR2 YNNKEL, per germline (reference sequence). As DNA, the CDR3 is TGTGCCAGCAGCCGGACTAGCGGCTACGAGCAGTACTTC. Translating gives CASSRTSGYEQYF.

This clonotype was seen a handful of times. The chain links TRBV29-1 to TRBJ1-2; D is unresolved. The ends were cut back, 2 bases at V and 4 bases at J, with 14 bases in the middle. CDR3 length equals 14 residues. Germline V gives CDR1 SQVTM, CDR2 ANQGSEA. CDR3 DNA: TGCAGCGTTGAAAGGTGGGAACGGGGCTATGGCTACACCTTC. Protein: CSVERWERGYGYTF.

This clonotype was detected only a few times. The chain employs TRBV29-1 and TRBJ2-1; no clear D gene. Germline loops: CDR1 SQVTM, CDR2 ANQGSEA. The CDR3 is made up of 13 amino acids. V dropped 3 bases and J dropped 8 bases, with 14 bases sitting between them. The CDR3 DNA reads as TGCAGCGTTGAGGGGAAGTGGCTTGATGAGCAGTTCTTC. Its translation is CSVEGKWLDEQFF.

CDR3 sequence reads: CSASPLYNEQFF. Here the CDR3 DNA reads TGCAGTGCTAGCCCTCTATACAATGAGCAGTTCTTC. This chain links TRBV20-1 with TRBJ2-1; no definite D call. Germline CDR1 reads DFQATT; CDR2 reads SNEGSKA (reference sequence). The CDR3 runs 12 residues. V shed 3 bases and J shed 4 bases, with 7 bases lying between them.

J is TRBJ2-2 and V is TRBV5-4, with a tentative D call TRBD2 (6 bases). The CDR3 sequence is 13 residues long. Between the trimmed V and J ends, which lost 10 bases and 3 bases, there was a span of 13 bases. The germline V gene has CDR1 SGHNT and CDR2 YYREEE (reference sequence). The CDR3 nucleotides are TGTGCCGGACGCAGGGAGGACACCGGGGAGCTGTTTTTT. This translates into CAGRREDTGELFF.

This clonotype was detected a few times. The chain has TRBV25-1 and TRBJ2-4; D perhaps matches TRBD2 (6 bases). Germline V gene data show CDR1 as MGHDK and CDR2 as SYGVNS. The V end lost 0 bases, the J end lost 5 bases, and 14 bases lay between the germline ends. This CDR3 is built from 16 residues. This CDR3 reads CASSEYRVSGENIQYF. CDR3 sequence (DNA): TGTGCCAGCAGTGAATATCGGGTTAGCGGAGAAAACATTCAGTACTTC.

This clonotype has more than one count but fewer than ten. Here the CDR3 reads CATRNSGLLIGAQYF. The CDR3 coding sequence is TGTGCCACCAGAAACTCGGGACTGCTCATAGGGGCCCAGTACTTC. This chain joins TRBV27 and TRBJ2-5; weak D call: TRBD2 (6 bases). Trimming pared 10 bases from V and 9 bases from J, leaving 27 bases between. Germline assignment: CDR1 MNHEY and CDR2 SMNVEV (reference sequence). The CDR3 has 15 amino acids.

This clonotype was detected only a few times. CDR3 sequence: CATSAGPDTYEQYF. As DNA, the CDR3 is TGTGCCACCAGTGCCGGGCCTGACACCTACGAGCAGTACTTC. The gene calls are TRBV24-1 and TRBJ2-7; D is unresolved. There are 14 residues in the CDR3. Germline CDR1 and CDR2: KGHDR and SFDVKD. Deletions cut 5 bases from V and 2 bases from J, with 12 bases between.

This clonotype came up a few times. The J gene is TRBJ2-1, the V gene TRBV7-9; no definite D call. The V gene's germline CDR1 is SEHNR and CDR2 FQNEAQ (reference sequence). This CDR3 comprises 14 residues. Trimming removed 1 base from V and 9 bases from J, with 13 bases in between. The CDR3 bases are TGTGCCAGCAGCTTAGATCTTTTGTTTTCTGAGCAGTTCTTC. Residues: CASSLDLLFSEQFF.

This clonotype came up a few times. This sequence joins TRBV10-3 and TRBJ2-1; 10 positions agree with TRBD2. CDR3 length: 15 residues. V trimming: 6 bases; J trimming: 4 bases; junction bases outside the gene matches: 6. CDR1 ENHRY and CDR2 SYGVKD come from the germline V gene. In DNA, the CDR3 is TGTGCCATCAGCCCTAGCGGGGGTCGATACAATGAGCAGTTCTTC. This sequence encodes CAISPSGGRYNEQFF.

The chain carries TRBV5-6 and TRBJ1-1; 7 nucleotides align to TRBD1. Looked up from germline, CDR1 is SGHDT and CDR2 is YYEEEE. This CDR3 is built from 16 residues. The V and J ends lost 7 bases and 0 bases, in that order; junction bases with no gene match: 12. The CDR3 reads CASGRFRDSLNTEAFF. CDR3 DNA sequence: TGTGCCAGCGGTAGATTCCGGGACAGCCTGAACACTGAAGCTTTCTTT.

This clonotype has more than one count but fewer than ten. This chain's CDR3 is CASRPSGVTEAFF. The CDR3 nucleotides are TGTGCCAGCAGACCCTCGGGAGTCACTGAAGCTTTCTTT. The V and J genes are TRBV7-2 and TRBJ1-1; D gene uncertain. Germline V gene data show CDR1 as SGHTA and CDR2 as FQGNSA. The ends were cut back, 6 bases at V and 4 bases at J, with 12 bases in the middle. This CDR3 is built from 13 residues.

The sample holds a few counts of this clonotype. The chain is built from TRBV20-1 and TRBJ2-3; the match to TRBD2 covers 9 bases. CDR1 and CDR2 from the germline V gene are DFQATT and SNEGSKA (reference sequence). Trimming cost V 1 base and J 8 bases; bases outside gene matches: 16. The CDR3 contains 17 residues. The CDR3 spells CSARGLGRGGAPSTQYF. The CDR3 DNA sequence: TGCAGTGCTAGAGGATTAGGACGCGGGGGGGCTCCTAGTACGCAGTATTTT.

This sequence joins TRBV7-2 and TRBJ2-7, with D possibly being TRBD1 (6 bases). The V end lost 1 base, the J end lost 6 bases, and 10 bases lay between the germline ends. This CDR3 has 13 amino acids. Germline assignment: CDR1 SGHTA and CDR2 FQGNSA. The CDR3 DNA is TGTGCCAGCAGCTTAGTACAGGGTGGCGAGCAGTACTTC. Amino acid sequence: CASSLVQGGEQYF. The entire variable domain, with the rest obtained from reference TRBV7-2 and TRBJ2-7, is as follows: GAGVSQSPSNKVTEKGKDVELRCDPISGHTALYWYRQSLGQGLEFLIYFQGNSAPDKSGLPSDRFSAERTGGSVSTLTIQRTQQEDSAVYLCASSLVQGGEQYFGPGTRLTVT.

The CDR3 sequence is CASSPRQGAPYEQYF. DNA for the CDR3: TGCGCCAGCAGCCCCCGACAGGGGGCCCCCTACGAGCAGTACTTC. This chain connects TRBV4-1 to TRBJ2-7, with 10 bases that match TRBD1. The CDR3 spans 15 residues. The J segment lost 2 bases and the V segment lost 4 bases, leaving 5 bases of the junction unmatched. In germline, CDR1 is MGHRA, CDR2 YSYEKL.

A few counts support this clonotype. V is TRBV6-2 or TRBV6-3 and J is TRBJ2-2; TRBD2 matches 12 bases. J was trimmed by 2 bases and V by 6 bases; bases with no gene match: 1. Per the germline V gene, CDR1 is MNHEY and CDR2 is SVGEGT. The CDR3 runs to 15 residues. The CDR3 DNA reads as TGTGCCAGCAGCGGACTAGCGGGAAACACCGGGGAGCTGTTTTTT. It yields the protein CASSGLAGNTGELFF.

This clonotype has only a few counts. The germline gene is not matched at one end of the junction; a read error may be the cause. The gene calls are TRBV5-1 and TRBJ1-1, with 10 bases aligning to TRBD1. Germline V CDR1 and CDR2: SGHRS, YFSETQ. The CDR3 runs 14 residues. The CDR3 protein is CASTLTGGSTEAFF. The CDR3 DNA follows: TGCGCCAGCACCTTGACAGGGGGCAGCACTGAAGCTTTCTTT.

V is TRBV27 and J is TRBJ2-3, with TRBD2 matching 8 bases. J was trimmed by 7 bases and V by 5 bases; bases with no gene match: 11. The CDR3 has 15 amino acids. CDR1 is MNHEY and CDR2 is SMNVEV in the germline V gene (reference sequence). CDR3 loop: CASSPPGGGIYTQYF. The DNA for the CDR3 is TGTGCCAGCAGTCCGCCCGGGGGGGGCATCTATACGCAGTATTTT.

V usage is TRBV7-3 and J usage is TRBJ2-5; 7 nucleotides agree with TRBD1. The length of the CDR3 is 15 residues. V shed 1 base, J shed 2 bases, and the junction held 4 bases outside the gene matches. Germline V gives CDR1 SGHTA, CDR2 FQGTGA. The CDR3 sequence: CASSLIQGLQETQYF. CDR3 in DNA: TGTGCCAGCAGCTTAATACAGGGGTTGCAAGAGACCCAGTACTTC.